This T cell receptor beta chain was sequenced for a study of T cells in narcolepsy (dated by TCRdb to the late 2010s). Regarding the research as a whole: Patients with narcolepsy type 1 or type 2 (NT1, NT2) were enrolled in the study together with healthy control donors. To look for autoreactive T cells in narcolepsy patients that target self-antigens of hypocretin neurons (hypocretin, TRIB2), the study used TCR Vbeta sequencing to follow clonotypes in blood and CSF. Summary of the overall study and its limitations: Some blood memory CD4+ repertoires from patients and controls contained no sequences matching autoreactive T cell clones. Patients and controls had similar numbers of sequenced blood memory CD4+ clonotypes, with averages of approximately 40,000 in patients and some 35,000 in controls. Autoreactive clonotypes were reported to be detected serially in the blood of the same patients and of different patients, but not in the blood of healthy controls. Plots comparing CSF and blood CD4+ T cell clonotypes from the same patient highlighted HCRT-specific and TRIB2-specific autoreactive clonotypes.

For TCR Vbeta sequencing, memory CD4+ T cells were sorted ex vivo from the peripheral blood of narcolepsy patients and healthy controls. As concerns this clone: Its antigen is unknown. Per-nucleotide qualities are absent, and no much larger clonotype sits a single base away.

The receptor library was made with the immunoSEQ multiplex PCR assay. Imported from immuneACCESS, the table was reduced by TCRdb to in-frame sequences with V and J called. These copies leave out some clones; in studies compared against another copy, an unresolved V gene accounts for under half, and the cause of the remainder is not known. The sample table records tens of thousands of clones; approximately 90% of these occur just once. Roughly 1.3% of the sample is taken by the ten largest. Taken from the germline V gene, the CDR1 and CDR2 loops are LGHNA and YSLEER. Including the terminal cysteine and phenylalanine, the CDR3 comprises 16 residues. Only the CDR3 DNA stays, 48 bases, in frame from base 1. The junction shows trimming of 4 bases on V and 7 bases on J, plus 22 bases between the germline ends.

This TCR was recovered from a human donor with narcolepsy. The sequenced sample consisted of CD45RA- memory CD4+ T cells from PBMCs. What this sample's cell subset or site label stands for: memory T cells sorted ex vivo from peripheral blood. The V gene is TRBV4-3 and the J gene is TRBJ2-5; a weak D assignment points to TRBD2 (6 bases agree). The CDR3 region has the sequence CASSPNSIRDGGTQYF. The DNA reads as follows: TGCGCCAGCAGCCCGAATTCTATACGGGACGGGGGGACCCAGTACTTC.